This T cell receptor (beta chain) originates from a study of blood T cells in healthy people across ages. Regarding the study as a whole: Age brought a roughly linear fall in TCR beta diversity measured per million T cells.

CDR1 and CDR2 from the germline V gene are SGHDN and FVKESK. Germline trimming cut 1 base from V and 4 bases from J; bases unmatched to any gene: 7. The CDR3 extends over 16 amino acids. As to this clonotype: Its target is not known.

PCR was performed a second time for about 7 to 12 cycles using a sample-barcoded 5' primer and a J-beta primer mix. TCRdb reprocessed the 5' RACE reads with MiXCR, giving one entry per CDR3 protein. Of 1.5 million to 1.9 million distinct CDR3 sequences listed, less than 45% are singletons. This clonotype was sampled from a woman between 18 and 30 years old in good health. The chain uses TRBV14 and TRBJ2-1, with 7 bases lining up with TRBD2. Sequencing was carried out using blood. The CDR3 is CASSQVGGTVYNEQFF. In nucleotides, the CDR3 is TGTGCCAGCAGCCAAGTGGGGGGGACGGTGTACAATGAGCAGTTCTTC.